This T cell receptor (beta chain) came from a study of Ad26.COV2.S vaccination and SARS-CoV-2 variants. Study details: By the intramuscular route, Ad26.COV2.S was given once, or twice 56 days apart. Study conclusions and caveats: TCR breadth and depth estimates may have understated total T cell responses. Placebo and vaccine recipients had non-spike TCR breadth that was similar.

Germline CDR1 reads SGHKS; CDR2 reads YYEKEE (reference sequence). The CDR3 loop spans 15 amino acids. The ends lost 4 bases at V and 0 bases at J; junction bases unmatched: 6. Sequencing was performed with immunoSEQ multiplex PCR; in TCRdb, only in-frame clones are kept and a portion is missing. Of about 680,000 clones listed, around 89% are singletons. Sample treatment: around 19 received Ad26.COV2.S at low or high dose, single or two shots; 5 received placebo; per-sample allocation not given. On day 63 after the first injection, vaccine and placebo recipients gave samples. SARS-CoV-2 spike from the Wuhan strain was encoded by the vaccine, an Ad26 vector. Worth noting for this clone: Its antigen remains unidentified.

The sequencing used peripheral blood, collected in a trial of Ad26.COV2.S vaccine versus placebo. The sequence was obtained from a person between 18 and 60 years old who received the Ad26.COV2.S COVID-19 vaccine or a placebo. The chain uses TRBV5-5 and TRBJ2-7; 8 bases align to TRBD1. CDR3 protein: CASSRGQGFSYEQYF. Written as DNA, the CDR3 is TGTGCCAGCAGCCGCGGACAGGGCTTCTCCTACGAGCAGTACTTC.